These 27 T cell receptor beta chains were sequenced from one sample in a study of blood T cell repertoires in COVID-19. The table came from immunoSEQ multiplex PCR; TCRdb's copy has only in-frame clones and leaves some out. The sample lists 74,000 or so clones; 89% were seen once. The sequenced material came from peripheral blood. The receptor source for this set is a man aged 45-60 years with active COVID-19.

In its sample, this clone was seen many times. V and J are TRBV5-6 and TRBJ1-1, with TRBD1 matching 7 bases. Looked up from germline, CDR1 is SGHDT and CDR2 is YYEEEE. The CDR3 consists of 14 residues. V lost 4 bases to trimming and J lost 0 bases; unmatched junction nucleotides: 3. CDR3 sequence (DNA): TGTGCCAGCAGCAAAACAGGGGTGAACACTGAAGCTTTCTTT. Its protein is CASSKTGVNTEAFF. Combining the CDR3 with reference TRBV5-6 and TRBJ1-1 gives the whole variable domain DAGVTQSPTHLIKTRGQQVTLRCSPKSGHDTVSWYQQALGQGPQFIFQYYEEEERQRGNFPDRFSGHQFPNYSSELNVNALLLGDSALYLCASSKTGVNTEAFFGQGTRLTVV.

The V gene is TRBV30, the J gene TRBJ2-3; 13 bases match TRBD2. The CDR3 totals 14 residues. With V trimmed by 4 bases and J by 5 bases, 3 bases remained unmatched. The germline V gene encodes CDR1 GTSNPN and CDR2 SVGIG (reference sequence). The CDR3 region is CAWKLAGGKDTQYF. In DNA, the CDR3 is TGTGCCTGGAAACTAGCGGGGGGGAAAGATACGCAGTATTTT.

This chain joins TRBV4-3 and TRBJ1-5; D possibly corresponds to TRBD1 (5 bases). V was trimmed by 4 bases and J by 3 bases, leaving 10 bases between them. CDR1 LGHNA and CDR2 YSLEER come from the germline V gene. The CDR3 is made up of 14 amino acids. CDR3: CASSRGTYNQPQHF. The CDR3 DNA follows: TGCGCCAGCAGCCGCGGGACCTACAATCAGCCCCAGCATTTT.

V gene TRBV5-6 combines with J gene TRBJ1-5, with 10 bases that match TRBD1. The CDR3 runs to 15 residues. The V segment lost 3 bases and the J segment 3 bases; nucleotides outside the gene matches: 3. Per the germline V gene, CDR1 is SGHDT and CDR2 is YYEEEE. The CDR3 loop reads CASSSGTGVNQPQHF. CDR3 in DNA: TGTGCCAGCAGCTCGGGGACAGGGGTCAATCAGCCCCAGCATTTT.

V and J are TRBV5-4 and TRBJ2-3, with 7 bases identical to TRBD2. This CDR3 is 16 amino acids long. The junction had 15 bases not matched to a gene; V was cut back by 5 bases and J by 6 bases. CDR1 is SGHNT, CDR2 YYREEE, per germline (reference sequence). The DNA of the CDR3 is TGTGCCAGCAGTTTCAGGTCCCTTCAGGGAGGGGATACGCAGTATTTT. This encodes CASSFRSLQGGDTQYF.

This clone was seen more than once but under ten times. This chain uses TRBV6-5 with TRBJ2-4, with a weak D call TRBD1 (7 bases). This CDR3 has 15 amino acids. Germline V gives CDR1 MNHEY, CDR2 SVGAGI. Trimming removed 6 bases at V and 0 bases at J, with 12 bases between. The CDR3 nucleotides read TGTGCCAGCAGAAACAGGGGACTAGCCAAAAACATTCAGTACTTC. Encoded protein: CASRNRGLAKNIQYF.

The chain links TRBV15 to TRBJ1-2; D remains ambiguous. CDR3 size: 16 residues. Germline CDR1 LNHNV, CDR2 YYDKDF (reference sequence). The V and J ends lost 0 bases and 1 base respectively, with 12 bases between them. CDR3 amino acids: CATSRDPGYINYGYTF. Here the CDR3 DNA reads TGTGCCACCAGCAGAGATCCGGGATACATTAACTATGGCTACACCTTC.

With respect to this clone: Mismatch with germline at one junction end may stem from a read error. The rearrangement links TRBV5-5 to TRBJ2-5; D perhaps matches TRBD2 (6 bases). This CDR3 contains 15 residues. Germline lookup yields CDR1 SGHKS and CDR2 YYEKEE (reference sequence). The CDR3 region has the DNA TGTGCCAGCAGTTTGGGCCCCACGGGGGAAGAGACCCAGTACTTC. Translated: CASSLGPTGEETQYF.

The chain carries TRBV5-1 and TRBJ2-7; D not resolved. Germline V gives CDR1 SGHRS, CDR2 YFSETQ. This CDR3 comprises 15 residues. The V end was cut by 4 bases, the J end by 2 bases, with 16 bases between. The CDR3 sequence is CASSPTLGVTYEQYF. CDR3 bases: TGCGCCAGCAGCCCTACTCTTGGAGTCACCTACGAGCAGTACTTC.

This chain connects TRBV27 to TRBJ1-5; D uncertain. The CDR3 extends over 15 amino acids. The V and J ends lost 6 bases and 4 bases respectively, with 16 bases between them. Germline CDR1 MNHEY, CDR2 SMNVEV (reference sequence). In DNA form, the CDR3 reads TGTGCCAGCAGGGTACAAGGAGGACGGAATCAGCCCCAGCATTTT. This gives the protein CASRVQGGRNQPQHF.

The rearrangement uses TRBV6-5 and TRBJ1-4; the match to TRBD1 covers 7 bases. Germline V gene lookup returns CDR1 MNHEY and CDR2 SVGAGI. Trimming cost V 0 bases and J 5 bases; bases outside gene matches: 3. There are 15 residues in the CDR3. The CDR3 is CASSYSDRENEKLFF. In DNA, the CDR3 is TGTGCCAGCAGTTACTCCGACAGGGAAAATGAAAAACTGTTTTTT.

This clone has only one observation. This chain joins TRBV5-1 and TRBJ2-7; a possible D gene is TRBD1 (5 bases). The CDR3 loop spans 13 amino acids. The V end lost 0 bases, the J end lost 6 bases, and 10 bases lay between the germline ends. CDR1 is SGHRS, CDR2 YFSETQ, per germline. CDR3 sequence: CASSLGQGIEQYF. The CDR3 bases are TGCGCCAGCAGCTTGGGTCAGGGTATCGAGCAGTACTTC.

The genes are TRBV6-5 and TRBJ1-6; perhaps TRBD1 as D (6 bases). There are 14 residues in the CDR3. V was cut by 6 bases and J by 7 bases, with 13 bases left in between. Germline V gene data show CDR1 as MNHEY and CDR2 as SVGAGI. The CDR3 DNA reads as TGTGCCAGCAGGACCGGGACACAGAATTCACCCCTCCACTTT. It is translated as CASRTGTQNSPLHF.

In nucleotides, the CDR3 is TGTGCCAGCTCACCAGATAGTAACAGGGGACAGCCCCAGCATTTT. Translation: CASSPDSNRGQPQHF. The chain couples TRBV18 to TRBJ1-5; TRBD1 agrees at 7 bases. This CDR3 is 15 amino acids long. With 2 bases clipped from V and 7 bases from J, the junction kept 8 bases outside the gene matches. From germline, CDR1 is KGHSH and CDR2 LQKENI.

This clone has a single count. The CDR3 protein is CASNPQGLPFTLNTEAFF. In nucleotides, the CDR3 is TGTGCCAGTAACCCACAGGGCCTCCCTTTTACACTGAACACTGAAGCTTTCTTT. The chain uses TRBV19 and TRBJ1-1; D may be TRBD1 (6 bases). Trimming shortened V by 7 bases and J by 0 bases, and 24 bases separated the two germline ends. Germline V gene sequence: CDR1 LNHDA, CDR2 SQIVND (reference sequence). This CDR3 is 18 amino acids long. The whole variable domain, filled in from reference TRBV19 and TRBJ1-1, reads DGGITQSPKYLFRKEGQNVTLSCEQNLNHDAMYWYRQDPGQGLRLIYYSQIVNDFQKGDIAEGYSVSREKKESFPLTVTSAQKNPTAFYLCASNPQGLPFTLNTEAFFGQGTRLTVV.

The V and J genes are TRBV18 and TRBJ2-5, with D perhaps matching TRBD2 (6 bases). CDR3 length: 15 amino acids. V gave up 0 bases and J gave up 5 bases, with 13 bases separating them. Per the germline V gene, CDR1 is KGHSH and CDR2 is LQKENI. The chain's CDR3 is CASSPPHRERETQYF. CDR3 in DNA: TGTGCCAGCTCACCACCTCATCGGGAGAGGGAGACCCAGTACTTC.

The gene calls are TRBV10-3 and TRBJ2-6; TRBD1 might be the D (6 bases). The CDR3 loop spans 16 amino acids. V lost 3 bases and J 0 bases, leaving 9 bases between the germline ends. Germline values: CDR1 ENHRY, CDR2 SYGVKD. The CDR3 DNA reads TGTGCCATCAGTGATGGGGGCGGCTCTGGGGCCAACGTCCTGACTTTC. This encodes CAISDGGGSGANVLTF.

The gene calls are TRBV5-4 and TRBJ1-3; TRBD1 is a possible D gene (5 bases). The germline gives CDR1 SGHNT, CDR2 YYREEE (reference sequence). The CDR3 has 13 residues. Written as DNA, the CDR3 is TGTGCTTCCGGGGGAAGCTCTGGAAACACCATATATTTT. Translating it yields CASGGSSGNTIYF. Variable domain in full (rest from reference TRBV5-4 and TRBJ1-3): ETGVTQSPTHLIKTRGQQVTLRCSSQSGHNTVSWYQQALGQGPQFIFQYYREEENGRGNFPPRFSGLQFPNYSSELNVNALELDDSALYLCASGGSSGNTIYFGEGSWLTVV.

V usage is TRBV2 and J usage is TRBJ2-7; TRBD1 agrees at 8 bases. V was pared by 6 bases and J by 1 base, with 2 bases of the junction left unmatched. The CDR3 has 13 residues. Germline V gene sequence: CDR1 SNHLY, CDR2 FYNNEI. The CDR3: CASRGDRSYEQYF. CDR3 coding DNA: TGTGCCAGCAGGGGGGACAGGTCCTACGAGCAGTACTTC.

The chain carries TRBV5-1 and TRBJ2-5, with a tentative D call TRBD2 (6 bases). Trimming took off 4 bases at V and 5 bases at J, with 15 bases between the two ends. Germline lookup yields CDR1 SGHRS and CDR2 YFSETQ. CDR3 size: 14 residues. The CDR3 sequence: CASSLFGGVETQYF. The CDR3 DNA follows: TGCGCCAGCAGCCTCTTTGGAGGGGTGGAGACCCAGTACTTC.

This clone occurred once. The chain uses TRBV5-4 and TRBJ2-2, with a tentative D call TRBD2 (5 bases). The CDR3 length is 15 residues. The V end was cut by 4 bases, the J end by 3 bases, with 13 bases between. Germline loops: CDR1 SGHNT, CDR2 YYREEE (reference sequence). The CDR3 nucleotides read TGTGCCAGCAGCCAAACGACTACCTACACCGGGGAGCTGTTTTTT. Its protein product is CASSQTTTYTGELFF.

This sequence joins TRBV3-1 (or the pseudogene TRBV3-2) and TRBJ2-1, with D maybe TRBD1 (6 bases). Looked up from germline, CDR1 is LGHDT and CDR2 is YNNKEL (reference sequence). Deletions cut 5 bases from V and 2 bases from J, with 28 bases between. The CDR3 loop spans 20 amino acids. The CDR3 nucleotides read TGTGCCAGCAGCGGGGCTGATGGGGGCGCTTCCCAGGGTCCCTACAATGAGCAGTTCTTC. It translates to CASSGADGGASQGPYNEQFF.

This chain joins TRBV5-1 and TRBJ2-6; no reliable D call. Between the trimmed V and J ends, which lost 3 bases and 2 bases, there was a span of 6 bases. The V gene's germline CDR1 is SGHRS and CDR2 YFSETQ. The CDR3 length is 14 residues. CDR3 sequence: CASSSSAGANVLTF. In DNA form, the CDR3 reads TGCGCCAGCAGCTCCTCCGCTGGGGCCAACGTCCTGACTTTC. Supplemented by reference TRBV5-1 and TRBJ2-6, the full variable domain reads KAGVTQTPRYLIKTRGQQVTLSCSPISGHRSVSWYQQTPGQGLQFLFEYFSETQRNKGNFPGRFSGRQFSNSRSEMNVSTLELGDSALYLCASSSSAGANVLTFGAGSRLTVL.

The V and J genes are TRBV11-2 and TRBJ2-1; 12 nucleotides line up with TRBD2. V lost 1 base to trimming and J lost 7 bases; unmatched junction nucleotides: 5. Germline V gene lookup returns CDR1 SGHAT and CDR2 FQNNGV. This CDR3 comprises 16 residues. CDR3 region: CASSLAPSGGVNEQFF. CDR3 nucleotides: TGTGCCAGCAGCTTAGCCCCTAGCGGGGGGGTAAATGAGCAGTTCTTC.

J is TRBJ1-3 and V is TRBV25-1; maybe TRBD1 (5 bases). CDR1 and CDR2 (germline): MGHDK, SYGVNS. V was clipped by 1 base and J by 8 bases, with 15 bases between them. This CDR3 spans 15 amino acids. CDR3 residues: CASSESGAGWDTIYF. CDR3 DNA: TGTGCCAGCAGTGAATCTGGGGCAGGATGGGACACCATATATTTT.

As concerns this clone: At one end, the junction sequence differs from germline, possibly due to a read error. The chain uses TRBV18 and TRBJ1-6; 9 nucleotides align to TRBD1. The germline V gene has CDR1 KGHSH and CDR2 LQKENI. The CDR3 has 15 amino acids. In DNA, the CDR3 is TGTGCCAGCTCGCCACAGGGGGCGGAGAATTCACCCCTCCACTTT. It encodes CASSPQGAENSPLHF.

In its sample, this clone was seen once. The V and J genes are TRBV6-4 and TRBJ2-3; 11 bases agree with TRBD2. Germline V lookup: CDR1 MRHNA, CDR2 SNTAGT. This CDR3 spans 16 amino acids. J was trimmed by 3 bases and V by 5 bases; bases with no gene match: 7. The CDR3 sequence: CASSPRGTSGTDTQYF. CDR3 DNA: TGTGCCAGCAGTCCCCGAGGGACTAGCGGAACAGATACGCAGTATTTT.